The entry that follows covers one T cell receptor (beta chain) sequence. Its cognate antigen is unknown. The data derive from a study of OX40 agonist ivuxolimab in advanced cancers. Sequencing used immunoSEQ multiplex PCR; TCRdb keeps in-frame clones, though not all of them. Of approximately 44,000 clones detected, more than 70% appear once; the ten largest clones hold 5% to 6.5%. Study-wide findings and caveats: Not determined was the antigen specificity of the expanded peripheral T cells.

The specimen was CD4+ or CD8+ T cells sorted from blood, collected in a trial of the OX40 agonist ivuxolimab. The receptor comes from an adult with an advanced solid tumor such as melanoma, head and neck, liver or kidney cancer.

The CDR3 loop is CASQRGIGSDYEQYF. As DNA, the CDR3 is TGTGCCAGTCAAAGGGGGATAGGATCAGACTACGAGCAGTACTTC. This chain connects TRBV19 to TRBJ2-7; tentative D call: TRBD1 (6 bases). The CDR3 sequence is 15 residues long. Germline V gene lookup returns CDR1 LNHDA and CDR2 SQIVND (reference sequence). The ends were cut back, 8 bases at V and 3 bases at J, with 20 bases in the middle.